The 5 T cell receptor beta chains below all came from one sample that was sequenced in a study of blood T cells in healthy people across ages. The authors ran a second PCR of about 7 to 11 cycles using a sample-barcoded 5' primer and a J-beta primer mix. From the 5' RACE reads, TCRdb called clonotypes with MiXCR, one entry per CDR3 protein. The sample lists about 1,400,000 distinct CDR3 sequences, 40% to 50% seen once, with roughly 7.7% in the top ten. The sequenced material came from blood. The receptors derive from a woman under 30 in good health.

This chain's CDR3 is CSARAGREETQYF. CDR3 coding DNA: TGCAGTGCTAGAGCCGGCAGGGAAGAGACCCAGTACTTC. The rearrangement uses TRBV20-1 and TRBJ2-5; D possibly corresponds to TRBD1 (5 bases). Trimming took 1 base from V and 3 from J, leaving 9 bases between them. Germline V gives CDR1 DFQATT, CDR2 SNEGSKA (reference sequence). The CDR3 is 13 residues long.

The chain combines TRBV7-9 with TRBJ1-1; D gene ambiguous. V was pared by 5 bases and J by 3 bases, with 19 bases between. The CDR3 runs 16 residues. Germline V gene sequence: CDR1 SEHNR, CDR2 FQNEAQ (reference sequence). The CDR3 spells CASSLLTARADTEAFF. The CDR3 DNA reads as TGTGCCAGCAGCCTACTTACGGCCCGGGCAGACACTGAAGCTTTCTTT.

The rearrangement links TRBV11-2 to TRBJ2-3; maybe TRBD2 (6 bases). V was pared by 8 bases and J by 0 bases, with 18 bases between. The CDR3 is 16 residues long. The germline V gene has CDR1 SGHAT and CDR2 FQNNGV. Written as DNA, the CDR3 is TGTGCCAGCTGGATTTCCGGCGGGATTAGCACAGATACGCAGTATTTT. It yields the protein CASWISGGISTDTQYF.

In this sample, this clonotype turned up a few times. The CDR3 region is CSVPGGVNEQYF. The CDR3 bases are TGCAGCGTTCCCGGGGGAGTGAACGAGCAGTACTTC. The J gene is TRBJ2-7, the V gene TRBV29-1; the D gene is possibly TRBD2 (6 bases). CDR3 length: 12 amino acids. Germline V gene lookup returns CDR1 SQVTM and CDR2 ANQGSEA. V was shortened by 5 bases and J by 5 bases, with 13 bases between the two germline ends.

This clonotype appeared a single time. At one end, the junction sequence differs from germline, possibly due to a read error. CDR3 protein: CSVGGPTSYNERFF. The CDR3 DNA sequence: TGCAGCGTCGGGGGCCCGACCTCCTACAATGAGCGGTTCTTC. V gene TRBV29-1 combines with J gene TRBJ2-1; D may correspond to TRBD1 or TRBD2 (6 bases each). Germline V gene data show CDR1 as SQVTM and CDR2 as ANQGSEA. CDR3 length equals 14 residues.